This T cell receptor (beta chain) was recorded in a study of T cells expressing NK-cell markers. Background on the study: HCMV seropositivity characterized seven of the eight sequenced donors, and seronegativity one. Study-wide findings and caveats: Of the CD8+ T cells in 5 to 7 donors, about 1.0-7.0% belonged to dominant NKG2C+ clonotypes.

The authors made TCR beta cDNA libraries by 5'RACE template switching. This switching added a universal primer site and UMIs. Using the 5' RACE reads, TCRdb records one entry per CDR3 protein without DNA. The sample has 140,000 to 150,000 distinct CDR3 sequences. The CDR3 consists of 14 residues. Concerning this clonotype: Its antigen is undetermined.

The chain combines TRBV12-3 or TRBV12-4 with TRBJ2-3. Input material: blood T cells: a sorted CD56 or NKG2C T cell subset, CD4+ or CD8+ T cells, or bulk PBMC T cells (not recorded which). The source is a man aged 18 to 30 in good health. Here the CDR3 reads CASSWGGAPDTQYF.